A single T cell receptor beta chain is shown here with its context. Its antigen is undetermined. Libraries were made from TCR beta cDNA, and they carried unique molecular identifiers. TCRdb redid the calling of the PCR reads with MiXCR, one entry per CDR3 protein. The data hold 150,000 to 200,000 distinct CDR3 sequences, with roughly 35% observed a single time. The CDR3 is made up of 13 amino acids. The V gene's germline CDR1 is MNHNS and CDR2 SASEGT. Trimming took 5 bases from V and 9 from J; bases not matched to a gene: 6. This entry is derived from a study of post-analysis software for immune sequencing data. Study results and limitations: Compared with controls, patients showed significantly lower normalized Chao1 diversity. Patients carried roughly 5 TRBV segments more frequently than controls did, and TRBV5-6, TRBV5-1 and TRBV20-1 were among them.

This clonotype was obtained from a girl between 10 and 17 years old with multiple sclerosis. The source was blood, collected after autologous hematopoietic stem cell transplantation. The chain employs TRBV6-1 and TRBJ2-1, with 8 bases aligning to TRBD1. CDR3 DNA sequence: TGTGCCAGCAGTAAGGACAGGGACGGTGAGCAGTTCTTC. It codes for CASSKDRDGEQFF.